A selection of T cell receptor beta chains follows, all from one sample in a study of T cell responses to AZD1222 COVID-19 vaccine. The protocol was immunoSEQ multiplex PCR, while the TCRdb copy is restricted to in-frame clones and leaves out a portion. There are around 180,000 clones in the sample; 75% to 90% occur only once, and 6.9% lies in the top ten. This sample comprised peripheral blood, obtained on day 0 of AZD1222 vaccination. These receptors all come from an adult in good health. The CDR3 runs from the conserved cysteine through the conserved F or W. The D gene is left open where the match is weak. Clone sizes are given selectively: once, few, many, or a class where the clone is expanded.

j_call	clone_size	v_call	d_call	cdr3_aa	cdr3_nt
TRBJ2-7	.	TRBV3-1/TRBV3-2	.	CASSQVLASYEQYF	TGTGCCAGCAGCCAAGTCCTAGCCAGCTACGAGCAGTACTTC
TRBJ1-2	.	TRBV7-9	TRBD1	CASSLGFTGDNYGYTF	TGTGCCAGCAGCTTAGGGTTCACAGGGGATAACTATGGCTACACCTTC
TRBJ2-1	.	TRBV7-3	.	CASSLGREHEQFF	TGTGCCAGCAGCTTAGGAAGGGAGCATGAGCAGTTCTTC
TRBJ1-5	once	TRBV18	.	CASPRGRSNQPQHF	TGTGCCAGCCCTCGGGGGAGGAGCAATCAGCCCCAGCATTTT
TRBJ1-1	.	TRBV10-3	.	CAISETGYGTGEAFF	TGTGCCATCAGTGAAACAGGGTACGGGACCGGTGAAGCTTTCTTT
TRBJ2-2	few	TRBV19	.	CASSRAKAGELFF	TGTGCCAGTAGTCGGGCGAAGGCCGGGGAGCTGTTTTTT
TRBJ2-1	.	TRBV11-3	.	CASSRASGNEQFF	TGTGCCAGCAGCCGAGCCTCAGGGAATGAGCAGTTCTTC
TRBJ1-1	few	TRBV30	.	CAWSAARGTEAFF	TGTGCCTGGAGTGCCGCCCGCGGCACTGAAGCTTTCTTT
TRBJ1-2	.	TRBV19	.	CASSIPKLGYTF	TGTGCCAGTAGTATACCCAAACTCGGCTACACCTTC
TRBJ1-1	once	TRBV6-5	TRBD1	CASRPTGGTEAFF	TGTGCCAGCAGGCCAACAGGGGGGACTGAAGCTTTCTTT
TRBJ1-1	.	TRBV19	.	CASLILHGTQVLEAFF	TGTGCCAGTTTAATACTCCATGGGACCCAGGTTTTAGAAGCTTTCTTT
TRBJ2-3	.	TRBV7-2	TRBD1	CASSLGTGLNTDTQYF	TGTGCCAGCAGCTTAGGGACAGGACTCAACACAGATACGCAGTATTTT
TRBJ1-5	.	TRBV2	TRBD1	CASSELLGQGNQPQHF	TGTGCCAGCAGTGAATTGTTGGGACAGGGTAATCAGCCCCAGCATTTT
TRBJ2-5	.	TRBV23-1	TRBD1	CASSQSGGRQTQYF	TGCGCCAGCAGTCAATCAGGGGGCCGTCAGACCCAGTACTTC
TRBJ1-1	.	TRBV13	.	CASSYDGGGTEAFF	TGTGCCAGCAGCTACGACGGCGGTGGGACTGAAGCTTTCTTT
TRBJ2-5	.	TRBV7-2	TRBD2	CASSLIAGNQETQYF	TGTGCCAGCAGCCTTATAGCGGGGAACCAAGAGACCCAGTACTTC
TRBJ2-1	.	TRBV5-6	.	CASSLGGPLGQFF	TGTGCCAGCAGCTTGGGGGGTCCATTGGGGCAGTTCTTC
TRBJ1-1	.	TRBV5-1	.	CASSFYGQEAFF	TGCGCCAGCAGCTTCTATGGACAGGAAGCTTTCTTT
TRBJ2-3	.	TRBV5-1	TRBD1	CASSPASGQGGGTQYF	TGCGCCAGCAGCCCTGCGAGCGGACAGGGAGGAGGTACGCAGTATTTT
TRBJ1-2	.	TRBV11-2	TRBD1	CASSPQKLGRGAANYGYTF	TGTGCCAGCAGCCCCCAAAAGCTGGGCAGGGGGGCGGCTAACTATGGCTACACCTTC
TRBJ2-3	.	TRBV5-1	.	CASSLGDKTDTQYF	TGCGCCAGCAGCTTGGGTGACAAAACAGATACGCAGTATTTT
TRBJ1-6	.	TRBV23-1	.	CASSQMESSYNSPLHF	TGCGCCAGCAGTCAAATGGAGAGCTCCTATAATTCACCCCTCCACTTT
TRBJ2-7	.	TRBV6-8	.	CASRVMTYEQYF	TGTGCCAGCAGAGTGATGACCTACGAGCAGTACTTC
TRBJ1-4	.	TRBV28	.	CASRSADARGSLINEKLFF	TGTGCCAGCAGATCTGCAGACGCACGGGGTTCCCTTATTAATGAAAAACTGTTTTTT
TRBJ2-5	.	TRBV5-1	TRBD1	CASSPRIQTGGGQETQYF	TGCGCCAGCAGCCCTCGGATACAGACAGGGGGCGGGCAAGAGACCCAGTACTTC
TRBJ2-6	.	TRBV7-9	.	CASSLAVRSGANVLTF	TGTGCCAGCAGCTTAGCAGTGCGCTCTGGGGCCAACGTCCTGACTTTC
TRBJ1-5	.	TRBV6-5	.	CASTPTNTGQPQHF	TGTGCCAGCACGCCAACAAATACCGGTCAGCCCCAGCATTTT
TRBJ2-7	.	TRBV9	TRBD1	CASSVGDRNTFEQYF	TGTGCCAGCAGCGTAGGGGACAGGAACACATTCGAGCAGTACTTC
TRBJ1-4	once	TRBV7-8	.	CASSLEGNDEKLFF	TGTGCCAGCAGCTTAGAGGGGAACGACGAAAAACTGTTTTTT
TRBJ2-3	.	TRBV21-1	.	CATRMDREGTDTQYF	TGTGCCACCCGGATGGACAGGGAGGGCACAGATACGCAGTATTTT
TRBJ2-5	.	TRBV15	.	CATNAKTGRQETQYF	TGTGCCACCAATGCCAAGACAGGTCGCCAAGAGACCCAGTACTTC
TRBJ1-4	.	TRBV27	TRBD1	CATRGPGQGNEKLFF	TGTGCCACCCGGGGGCCGGGACAGGGAAATGAAAAACTGTTTTTT
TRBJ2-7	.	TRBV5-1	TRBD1	CASSLGTGIYEQYF	TGCGCCAGCAGCTTGGGGACAGGGATATACGAGCAGTACTTC
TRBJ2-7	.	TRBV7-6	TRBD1	CASSNPGQGVYEQYF	TGTGCCAGCAGTAATCCGGGACAGGGTGTTTACGAGCAGTACTTC
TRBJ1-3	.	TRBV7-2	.	CASSRERASSGNTIYF	TGTGCCAGCAGCAGAGAGAGGGCCTCCTCTGGAAACACCATATATTTT
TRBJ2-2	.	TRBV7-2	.	CASIVLGELFF	TGTGCCAGCATTGTTTTAGGGGAGCTGTTTTTT
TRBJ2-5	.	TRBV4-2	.	CASSQGGSAQYF	TGTGCCAGCAGCCAAGGGGGGTCGGCCCAGTACTTC
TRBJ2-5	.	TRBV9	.	CASSPSVGQSGIQYF	TGTGCCAGCAGCCCCAGCGTAGGACAGTCGGGGATCCAGTACTTC
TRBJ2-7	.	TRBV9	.	CASSKNREGYEQYF	TGTGCCAGCAGCAAAAACAGGGAGGGGTACGAGCAGTACTTC
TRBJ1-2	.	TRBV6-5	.	CASSYSGQLYGYTF	TGTGCCAGCAGTTACTCCGGGCAGCTCTATGGCTACACCTTC
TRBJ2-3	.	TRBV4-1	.	CASSQEVAARPDTQYF	TGCGCCAGCAGCCAAGAAGTTGCGGCACGTCCAGATACGCAGTATTTT
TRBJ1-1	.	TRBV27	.	CASSFGTMNTEAFF	TGTGCCAGCAGTTTCGGGACTATGAACACTGAAGCTTTCTTT
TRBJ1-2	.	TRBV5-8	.	CASSLVTAGTYGYTF	TGTGCCAGCAGCTTGGTAACGGCAGGAACCTATGGCTACACCTTC
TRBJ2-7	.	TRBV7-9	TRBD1	CASSFFSGQGGWEQYF	TGTGCCAGCAGCTTCTTTTCGGGACAGGGAGGTTGGGAGCAGTACTTC
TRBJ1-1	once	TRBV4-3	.	CASRQQTMNTEAFF	TGCGCCAGCCGACAACAGACAATGAACACTGAAGCTTTCTTT